This TCR beta chain was observed in a study of technical replicates of blood from a few donors (dated by TCRdb to 2016 to 2017). The germline V gene yields MNHEY for CDR1 and SVGAGI for CDR2. Deletion took 5 bases off V and 0 bases off J, with a span of 11 bases between the germline ends. The CDR3 spans 14 residues, from the cysteine through the phenylalanine. The entry retains the CDR3 DNA only, 42 bases that are in frame from base 1. As concerns this clone: The clone's antigen remains unknown. Base quality data are lacking; no much larger clone is found one base away.

Libraries were made using the immunoSEQ multiplex PCR assay. The table comes from immuneACCESS by way of TCRdb, which keeps in-frame sequences with V and J called. Part of the clones is missing from these tables; in studies checked, under half for an unresolved V gene and the rest for unknown reasons. Across this sample there are some 74,000 clones, with around 95% seen only once. The ten largest make up 0.2% to 0.25% of the sample. This TCR was recovered from a human donor in good health. The sequencing sample was made of T cells isolated from PBMCs. The sequence is built from TRBV6-5 and TRBJ2-7; possibly the D gene is TRBD1, per 6 matching bases. The CDR3 reads CASSHRVGSYEQYF. The DNA sequence is given as TGTGCCAGCAGTCACAGGGTGGGCTCCTACGAGCAGTACTTC.